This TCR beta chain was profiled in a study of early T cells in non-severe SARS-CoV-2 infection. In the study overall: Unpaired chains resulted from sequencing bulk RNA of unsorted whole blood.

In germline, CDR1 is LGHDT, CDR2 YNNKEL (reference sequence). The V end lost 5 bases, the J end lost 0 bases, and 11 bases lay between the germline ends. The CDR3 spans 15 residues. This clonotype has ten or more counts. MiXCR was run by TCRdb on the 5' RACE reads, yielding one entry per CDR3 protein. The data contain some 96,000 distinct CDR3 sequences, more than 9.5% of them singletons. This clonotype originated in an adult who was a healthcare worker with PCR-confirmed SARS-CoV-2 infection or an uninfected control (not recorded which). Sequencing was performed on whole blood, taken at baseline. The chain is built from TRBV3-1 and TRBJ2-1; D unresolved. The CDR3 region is CASSIALHSYNEQFF. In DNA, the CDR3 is TGTGCCAGCAGCATAGCCCTACACTCCTACAATGAGCAGTTCTTC.